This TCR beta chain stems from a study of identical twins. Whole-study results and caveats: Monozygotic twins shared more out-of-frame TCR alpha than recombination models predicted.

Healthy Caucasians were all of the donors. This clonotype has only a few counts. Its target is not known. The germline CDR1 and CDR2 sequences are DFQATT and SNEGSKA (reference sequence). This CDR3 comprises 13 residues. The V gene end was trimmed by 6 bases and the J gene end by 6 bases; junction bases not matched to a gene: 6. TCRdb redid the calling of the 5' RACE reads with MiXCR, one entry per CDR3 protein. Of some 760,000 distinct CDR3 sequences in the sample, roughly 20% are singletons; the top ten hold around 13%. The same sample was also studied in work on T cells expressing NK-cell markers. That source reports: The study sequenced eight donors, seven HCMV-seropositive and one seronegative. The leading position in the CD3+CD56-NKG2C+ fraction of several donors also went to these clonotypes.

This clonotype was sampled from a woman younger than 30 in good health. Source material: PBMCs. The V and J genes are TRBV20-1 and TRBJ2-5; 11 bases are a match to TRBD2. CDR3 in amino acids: CSAVSGGAQTQYF. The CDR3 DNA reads TGCAGTGCGGTTAGCGGGGGGGCGCAGACCCAGTACTTC.